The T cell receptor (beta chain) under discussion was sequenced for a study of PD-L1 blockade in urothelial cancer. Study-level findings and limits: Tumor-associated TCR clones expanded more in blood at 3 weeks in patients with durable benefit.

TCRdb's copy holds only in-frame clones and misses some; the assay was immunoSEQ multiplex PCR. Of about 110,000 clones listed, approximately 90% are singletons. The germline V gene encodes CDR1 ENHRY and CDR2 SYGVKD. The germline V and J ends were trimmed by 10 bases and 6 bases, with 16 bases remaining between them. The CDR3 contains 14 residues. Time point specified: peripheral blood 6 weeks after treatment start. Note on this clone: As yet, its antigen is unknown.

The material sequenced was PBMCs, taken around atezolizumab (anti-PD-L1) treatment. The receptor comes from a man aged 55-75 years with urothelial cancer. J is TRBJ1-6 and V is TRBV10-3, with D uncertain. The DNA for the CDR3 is TGTGCCACCCGCGAACGTAACGTTAATTCACCCCTCCACTTT. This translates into CATRERNVNSPLHF.